This T cell receptor (beta chain) appears in the sequencing data of a study of early T cells in non-severe SARS-CoV-2 infection. At the level of the study: Bulk RNA from unsorted whole blood was sequenced; chains were unpaired.

Separate cDNA molecules each had unique molecular identifiers attached to them. Via MiXCR, TCRdb re-called the 5' RACE reads, giving one row per CDR3 protein. The profile shows tens of thousands of distinct CDR3 sequences, roughly 4.5% of them singletons. The CDR3 is made up of 14 amino acids. V dropped 1 base and J dropped 3 bases, with 6 bases sitting between them. CDR1 is SEHNR, CDR2 FQNEAQ, per germline (reference sequence). This clonotype was recorded at least ten times. Sequencing was carried out using whole blood. This chain uses TRBV7-9 with TRBJ1-4; D is undetermined. The TCR sequence derives from an adult who was a healthcare worker with PCR-confirmed SARS-CoV-2 infection or an uninfected control (not recorded which). The CDR3 coding sequence is TGTGCCAGCAGCTTAGAGAGGGCTAATGAAAAACTGTTTTTT. Translating gives CASSLERANEKLFF. Full variable domain (rest looked up from reference TRBV7-9 and TRBJ1-4): DTGVSQNPRHKITKRGQNVTFRCDPISEHNRLYWYRQTLGQGPEFLTYFQNEAQLEKSRLLSDRFSAERPKGSFSTLEIQRTEQGDSAMYLCASSLERANEKLFFGSGTQLSVL.